This T cell receptor beta chain stems from a study of blood T cell repertoires in COVID-19. Across the whole study: Collection of acute and convalescent COVID-19 samples took place in the United States, Italy and Spain. The analysed material was cDNA or gDNA that came from T cells, B-cell-depleted T cells, or PBMCs.

V was trimmed by 1 base and J by 6 bases, leaving 15 bases between them. The CDR3 loop spans 15 amino acids. Germline V gives CDR1 SGHVS, CDR2 FQNEAQ. Methods used by the authors: It was from reference gene primer amplification that nucleated cell counts were estimated. Clones were sequenced by immunoSEQ multiplex PCR, and TCRdb holds only the in-frame ones, with some missing. The V and J calls and clone size were taken over from that table, and D and trimming were inferred from the DNA. This table has 84,000 or so clones, approximately 88% appearing once. The sequence derives from a man aged 60 to 69 with acute or convalescent COVID-19. Sequencing was done on a sample of peripheral blood. The rearrangement links TRBV7-8 to TRBJ1-1; TRBD1 is a possible D gene (6 bases). The chain's CDR3 is CASSLVSGGVAEAFF. CDR3 sequence (DNA): TGTGCCAGCAGCTTAGTTTCGGGGGGCGTCGCTGAAGCTTTCTTT.